The source of this TCR beta chain is a study of cytomegalovirus exposure and HLA in healthy donors. Whole-study results and caveats: CMV serostatus stood as the only immune exposure information on hand. Several V segments, TRBV6-2 and TRBV6-3 among them, could not be told apart and were dropped. In an earlier analysis, in fewer than 700 donors, most V segments appeared productive either ~90% or ~30% of the time.

The germline V gene has CDR1 LNHNV and CDR2 YYDKDF (reference sequence). V lost 1 base and J 0 bases, leaving 9 bases between the germline ends. The CDR3 is 16 amino acids. Note on this clone: The target antigen is unknown.

In the PCR, 60 Vbeta and 13 Jbeta primers were used. Per the original methods: Later analysis identified tens of millions of unique TCR beta chains, 9 million to 12 million shared. Repertoires were generated with immunoSEQ multiplex PCR, while TCRdb's copy carries only in-frame clones and drops some. The V and J calls and the clone size are those of that table, but D and trimming were determined from the DNA. The sample includes fewer than 150,000 clones, 75% to 90% of them seen just once. The material sequenced was PBMCs. The source is a woman in her 30s in good health and CMV-seropositive. The rearrangement links TRBV15 to TRBJ1-4, with a weak D call TRBD1 (5 bases). The CDR3 DNA sequence: TGTGCCACCAGCAGAGGGGGCGGCACAACTAATGAAAAACTGTTTTTT. Translating it yields CATSRGGGTTNEKLFF.